This T cell receptor (beta chain) derives from a study of T cells in localized non-small cell lung cancer. V dropped 1 base and J dropped 2; count of bases not matched to a gene: 5. CDR3 length: 17 amino acids. Germline CDR1 and CDR2: SGHTA and FQGNSA. The method was immunoSEQ multiplex PCR; TCRdb's version includes in-frame clones alone and lacks a portion of them. The table lists 30,000 to 45,000 clones, 81% of them singletons. Sequencing used peripheral blood mononuclear cells, obtained before any cancer treatment. The clonotype comes from a male donor older than 55 with stage II lung adenocarcinoma. The J gene is TRBJ2-1, the V gene TRBV7-2; 10 bases align to TRBD1. The CDR3 protein is CASSLGTGGTPYNEQFF. The CDR3 DNA follows: TGTGCCAGCAGCTTAGGGACAGGGGGAACCCCCTACAATGAGCAGTTCTTC.